The 21 T cell receptor beta chains given below trace back to one sample, sequenced in a study of T-cell reconstitution after alpha-beta-depleted transplantation in children. Construction of the TCRbeta library involved unique molecular identifiers. TCRdb fed the PCR reads into MiXCR, producing one record per CDR3 protein. The sample has around 580,000 distinct CDR3 sequences; under 25% are singletons. This material consisted of PBMCs, mostly from graft donor cells, taken 360 days after TCRalphabeta/CD19-depleted stem cell transplant. The receptors come from a boy in the first two years of life who had a stem cell transplant for acute myeloid leukemia, so the T cells may come from the graft donor.

This clonotype has only one observation. The chain couples TRBV20-1 to TRBJ2-2; possibly TRBD1 or TRBD2 for D (6 bases each). Germline CDR1 and CDR2: DFQATT and SNEGSKA (reference sequence). The germline V and J ends were trimmed by 6 bases and 0 bases, with 14 bases remaining between them. The CDR3 consists of 15 residues. CDR3 loop: CSAGRGPANTGELFF. In DNA, the CDR3 is TGCAGTGCGGGACGGGGGCCCGCGAACACCGGGGAGCTGTTTTTT.

This clonotype was seen many times. The chain has TRBV20-1 and TRBJ2-3, with 10 nucleotides matching TRBD2. The J segment lost 3 bases and the V segment lost 3 bases, leaving 3 bases of the junction unmatched. CDR3 length: 14 residues. From germline, CDR1 is DFQATT and CDR2 SNEGSKA (reference sequence). The CDR3 region is CSARSSGGTDTQYF. CDR3 coding DNA: TGCAGTGCTAGGTCTAGCGGGGGTACAGATACGCAGTATTTT.

The chain has TRBV6-2 or TRBV6-3 and TRBJ2-7; D is ambiguous. V lost 0 bases and J lost 6, with 6 bases in between. Germline V gene sequence: CDR1 MNHEY, CDR2 SVGEGT. The CDR3 extends over 12 amino acids. This CDR3 is CASSYSGREQYF. The CDR3 nucleotides are TGTGCCAGCAGTTACTCTGGGCGCGAGCAGTACTTC.

This clonotype has a count of ten or more. The CDR3 DNA reads TGTGCCAGCAGCTGGGTGACGAACACTGAAGCTTTCTTT. Its protein is CASSWVTNTEAFF. The V gene is TRBV7-9, the J gene TRBJ1-1, with D unresolved. The CDR3 totals 13 residues. The germline V and J ends were trimmed by 4 bases and 1 base, with 7 bases remaining between them. From germline, CDR1 is SEHNR and CDR2 FQNEAQ (reference sequence).

This chain joins TRBV9 and TRBJ2-1; possible D gene TRBD1, 6 bases. The V end was cut by 0 bases, the J end by 2 bases, with 18 bases between. This CDR3 is 18 amino acids long. CDR1 is SGDLS, CDR2 YYNGEE, per germline. For the CDR3, the DNA is TGTGCCAGCAGCGTAGATCCTCACTCCCGACAGGCCTACAATGAGCAGTTCTTC. It is translated as CASSVDPHSRQAYNEQFF.

This clonotype was recorded many times. V is TRBV27 and J is TRBJ2-3, with 8 bases aligning to TRBD1. The trim removed 3 bases at V and 0 bases at J, leaving 20 bases unmatched. Germline assignment: CDR1 MNHEY and CDR2 SMNVEV (reference sequence). The CDR3 sequence is 21 residues long. The CDR3 spells CASSFNPPGRGLFPSTDTQYF. CDR3 DNA: TGTGCCAGCAGTTTCAACCCCCCCGGCAGGGGGCTTTTCCCAAGCACAGATACGCAGTATTTT.

At least ten counts were recorded for this clonotype. The chain carries TRBV5-1 and TRBJ2-1; 7 nucleotides align to TRBD2. Germline-derived CDR1 and CDR2 are SGHRS and YFSETQ. The CDR3 extends over 13 amino acids. Trimming removed 7 bases from V and 4 bases from J; junction bases left unmatched: 5. CDR3 protein: CASFGSGYNEQFF. CDR3 DNA: TGCGCCAGCTTTGGTAGCGGGTACAATGAGCAGTTCTTC.

At least ten counts were recorded for this clonotype. The V call is TRBV5-1, the J call TRBJ2-1; D is uncertain. Germline lookup yields CDR1 SGHRS and CDR2 YFSETQ. This CDR3 has 13 residues. Trimming stripped 1 base from V and 5 bases from J, with 7 bases between. The CDR3 here is CASSLTVDNEQFF. The CDR3 DNA follows: TGCGCCAGCAGCTTGACAGTTGACAATGAGCAGTTCTTC.

This clonotype was detected many times. V is TRBV20-1 and J is TRBJ2-7; no definite D call. Germline lookup yields CDR1 DFQATT and CDR2 SNEGSKA (reference sequence). V lost 7 bases and J 2 bases, leaving 12 bases between the germline ends. The CDR3 totals 12 residues. The CDR3 loop reads CSGSNQAYEQYF. CDR3 coding DNA: TGCAGTGGATCTAACCAGGCCTACGAGCAGTACTTC.

The V and J genes are TRBV3-1 and TRBJ2-5; 7 nucleotides align to TRBD1. V dropped 2 bases and J dropped 4; count of bases not matched to a gene: 4. The CDR3 consists of 14 residues. CDR1 and CDR2 from the germline V gene are LGHDT and YNNKEL (reference sequence). The CDR3 DNA reads as TGTGCCAGCAGCCAACGGACAGGTCGAGAGACCCAGTACTTC. It specifies CASSQRTGRETQYF.

This clonotype was detected a few times. V is TRBV4-1 and J is TRBJ2-7; TRBD2 matches at 7 bases. The CDR3 consists of 15 residues. Germline CDR1 MGHRA, CDR2 YSYEKL. Trimming at V came to 3 bases and at J to 7 bases, leaving 12 bases not matched to a gene. CDR3 protein: CASSHQPGGGKEQYV. CDR3 in DNA: TGCGCCAGCAGCCATCAACCGGGCGGGGGAAAGGAGCAGTACGTC.

This clonotype was counted many times. The chain combines TRBV15 with TRBJ2-3; D gene uncertain. The CDR3 is 13 amino acids. Between the trimmed V and J ends, which lost 0 bases and 5 bases, there was a span of 6 bases. In germline, CDR1 is LNHNV, CDR2 YYDKDF (reference sequence). In nucleotides, the CDR3 is TGTGCCACCAGCAGAGATTTTGGAGATACGCAGTATTTT. This translates into CATSRDFGDTQYF.

This clonotype was seen a few times. The genes are TRBV4-3 and TRBJ1-1, with 7 bases identical to TRBD1. This CDR3 is built from 16 residues. The germline gives CDR1 LGHNA, CDR2 YSLEER. V lost 1 base, J lost 0 bases, and 5 bases stayed unmatched. CDR3 in amino acids: CASSQVPGQMNTEAFF. CDR3 nucleotide sequence: TGCGCCAGCAGCCAAGTTCCGGGACAGATGAACACTGAAGCTTTCTTT.

This clonotype was picked up many times. V is TRBV5-1 and J is TRBJ2-1, with 8 positions matching TRBD1. In germline, CDR1 is SGHRS, CDR2 YFSETQ. CDR3 length equals 16 residues. The junction had 6 bases not matched to a gene; V was cut back by 0 bases and J by 4 bases. The CDR3 DNA reads as TGCGCCAGCAGCTTGGATCAGACAGGGGCGTACAATGAGCAGTTCTTC. Its translation: CASSLDQTGAYNEQFF.

This clonotype was seen ten or more times. This chain links TRBV20-1 with TRBJ2-1; the match to TRBD1 covers 8 bases. The CDR3 consists of 14 residues. Trimming removed 6 bases from V and 8 bases from J; junction bases left unmatched: 12. Looked up from germline, CDR1 is DFQATT and CDR2 is SNEGSKA (reference sequence). The DNA for the CDR3 is TGCAGTGCCAGGACAGGGATCTCGGGTTATGAGCAGTTCTTC. As protein: CSARTGISGYEQFF.

The table lists this clonotype with many counts. This chain links TRBV6-5 with TRBJ1-6; D is ambiguous. Between the trimmed V and J ends, which lost 3 bases and 7 bases, there was a span of 13 bases. The CDR3 is 15 amino acids. Germline V lookup: CDR1 MNHEY, CDR2 SVGAGI. CDR3: CASSYEGLGNSPLHF. The CDR3 DNA follows: TGTGCCAGCAGTTATGAGGGCCTGGGGAATTCACCCCTCCACTTT.

The CDR3 spells CASSALAGAQETQYF. CDR3 sequence (DNA): TGTGCCAGCAGCGCCCTAGCGGGGGCCCAAGAGACCCAGTACTTC. This chain uses TRBV9 with TRBJ2-5, with 10 bases aligning to TRBD2. With 3 bases clipped from V and 1 base from J, the junction kept 3 bases outside the gene matches. CDR1 is SGDLS, CDR2 YYNGEE, per germline. This CDR3 has 15 residues.

The chain has TRBV15 and TRBJ1-2; D not certain. The CDR3 has 14 residues. The V gene lost 0 bases and the J gene lost 11 bases, with 16 bases spanning the gap. Germline CDR1 LNHNV, CDR2 YYDKDF (reference sequence). CDR3 sequence (DNA): TGTGCCACCAGCAGAGATTACGGAGCCCTTGGGTACACCTTC. This codes for CATSRDYGALGYTF.

The V and J genes are TRBV20-1 and TRBJ2-1, with TRBD2 as a possible D gene (5 bases). Looked up from germline, CDR1 is DFQATT and CDR2 is SNEGSKA (reference sequence). V was cut by 6 bases and J by 1 base, with 16 bases left in between. CDR3 length: 15 residues. The CDR3 is CSALSWRKSYNEQFF. The DNA of the CDR3 is TGCAGTGCCCTCAGTTGGAGGAAGTCCTACAATGAGCAGTTCTTC.

CDR3 in amino acids: CASSQEGRGNMDTGELFF. The DNA for the CDR3 is TGCGCCAGCAGCCAAGAAGGGAGGGGGAACATGGACACCGGGGAGCTGTTTTTT. The rearrangement joins TRBV4-1 to TRBJ2-2; TRBD2 is a possible D gene (7 bases). This CDR3 contains 18 residues. Germline CDR1 reads MGHRA; CDR2 reads YSYEKL. Trimming shortened V by 0 bases and J by 3 bases, and 17 bases separated the two germline ends.

The chain couples TRBV28 to TRBJ2-1; D call uncertain. This CDR3 is 13 amino acids long. Looked up from germline, CDR1 is MDHEN and CDR2 is SYDVKM. Trimming took off 8 bases at V and 0 bases at J, with 8 bases between the two ends. CDR3 protein: CASGPGSYNEQFF. For the CDR3, the DNA is TGTGCCAGCGGACCAGGCTCCTACAATGAGCAGTTCTTC.